Below, 14 T cell receptor beta chains from the same sample are listed, as sequenced in a study of blood T cell repertoires in COVID-19. Data came from immunoSEQ multiplex PCR; TCRdb stores just in-frame clones and leaves some out. The profile shows about 48,000 clones, over 75% of them singletons. The sample taken for sequencing was peripheral blood. These receptors were obtained from a man aged 65 to 79 with acute or convalescent COVID-19.

The chain uses TRBV4-3 and TRBJ1-6; D gene unclear. The CDR3 runs to 16 residues. Trimming left V 0 bases short and J 4 bases short, with 10 bases between. The germline V gene has CDR1 LGHNA and CDR2 YSLEER. The CDR3 region has the DNA TGCGCCAGCAGCCAAGATGCCGGTTCGTATAATTCACCCCTCCACTTT. Its protein product is CASSQDAGSYNSPLHF.

This chain joins TRBV27 and TRBJ1-2, with a weak D call TRBD1 (6 bases). CDR1 is MNHEY and CDR2 is SMNVEV in the germline V gene (reference sequence). Trimming pared 4 bases from V and 4 bases from J, leaving 10 bases between. The CDR3 loop spans 13 amino acids. The CDR3 nucleotides read TGTGCCAGCAGTTGGGGGCAGGGCTATGGCTACACCTTC. It specifies CASSWGQGYGYTF.

The chain combines TRBV9 with TRBJ2-5, with TRBD2 identical over 9 bases. CDR3 length: 15 residues. The ends lost 0 bases at V and 8 bases at J; junction bases unmatched: 8. Germline V gene lookup returns CDR1 SGDLS and CDR2 YYNGEE. The CDR3 loop is CASSVDGLAGSTQYF. CDR3 nucleotides: TGTGCCAGCAGCGTAGATGGGCTAGCGGGGTCAACCCAGTACTTC.

J is TRBJ1-6 and V is TRBV7-9; D gene unclear. V shed 4 bases and J shed 10 bases, with 11 bases lying between them. The germline CDR1 and CDR2 sequences are SEHNR and FQNEAQ (reference sequence). CDR3 length: 13 amino acids. The CDR3 loop reads CASSSTGGSPLHF. Here the CDR3 DNA reads TGTGCCAGCAGCTCTACTGGAGGCTCACCCCTCCACTTT. Using reference TRBV7-9 and TRBJ1-6 for the parts outside the CDR3, the full variable domain is DTGVSQNPRHKITKRGQNVTFRCDPISEHNRLYWYRQTLGQGPEFLTYFQNEAQLEKSRLLSDRFSAERPKGSFSTLEIQRTEQGDSAMYLCASSSTGGSPLHFGNGTRLTVT.

This chain connects TRBV9 to TRBJ2-5, with 12 nucleotides matching TRBD2. The CDR3 runs to 19 residues. The germline V gene encodes CDR1 SGDLS and CDR2 YYNGEE. Unmatched junction bases numbered 13, after V lost 0 bases and J lost 4 bases. The CDR3 DNA is TGTGCCAGCAGCGTAGCTGGTACTAGCGGGGGGCCAATACGAGAGACCCAGTACTTC. Translated: CASSVAGTSGGPIRETQYF.

CDR3 nucleotide sequence: TGTGCCAGCAGCCAAGACCAAAAGAGATACAGGGGGCGGGTCACTGAAGCTTTCTTT. Translated, it gives CASSQDQKRYRGRVTEAFF. The chain couples TRBV3-1 (or the pseudogene TRBV3-2) to TRBJ1-1; 9 nucleotides line up with TRBD1. Germline values: CDR1 LGHDT, CDR2 YNNKEL (reference sequence). The V segment lost 0 bases and the J segment 4 bases; nucleotides outside the gene matches: 15. The CDR3 extends over 19 amino acids.

The chain employs TRBV7-6 and TRBJ2-7; possibly TRBD2 for D (5 bases). The V gene's germline CDR1 is SGHVS and CDR2 FNYEAQ. The CDR3 consists of 14 residues. Deletions cut 1 base from V and 1 base from J, with 8 bases between. The CDR3 sequence: CASSLVPGSYEQYF. The DNA for the CDR3 is TGTGCCAGCAGCTTAGTTCCGGGGTCCTACGAGCAGTACTTC.

The chain combines TRBV20-1 with TRBJ1-1, with a weak D call TRBD1 (6 bases). The CDR3 is 12 residues long. V was cut by 3 bases and J by 11 bases, with 16 bases left in between. Germline loops: CDR1 DFQATT, CDR2 SNEGSKA (reference sequence). CDR3 sequence: CSASFGQTGAFF. The CDR3, as DNA: TGCAGTGCTAGTTTTGGACAGACGGGGGCTTTCTTT.

This clone has just a few counts. CDR3 bases: TGTGCCAGTAGTATTTTAGCCCGAGGGCTTAGGAACACTGAAGCTTTCTTT. Its protein is CASSILARGLRNTEAFF. V and J are TRBV19 and TRBJ1-1; D remains ambiguous. V gave up 3 bases and J gave up 1 base, with 18 bases separating them. Germline V lookup: CDR1 LNHDA, CDR2 SQIVND (reference sequence). The CDR3 has 17 amino acids. Complete variable domain (other parts from reference TRBV19 and TRBJ1-1): DGGITQSPKYLFRKEGQNVTLSCEQNLNHDAMYWYRQDPGQGLRLIYYSQIVNDFQKGDIAEGYSVSREKKESFPLTVTSAQKNPTAFYLCASSILARGLRNTEAFFGQGTRLTVV.

The chain couples TRBV5-1 to TRBJ2-3; 8 bases fit TRBD2. CDR1 SGHRS and CDR2 YFSETQ come from the germline V gene. CDR3 length: 16 amino acids. V shed 0 bases, J shed 2 bases, and the junction held 5 bases outside the gene matches. This CDR3 reads CASSLGTSPFTDTQYF. For the CDR3, the DNA is TGCGCCAGCAGCTTGGGGACTAGCCCCTTCACAGATACGCAGTATTTT.

This clone was counted a single time. The J gene is TRBJ2-1, the V gene TRBV27; D may be TRBD2 (6 bases). The length of the CDR3 is 18 residues. Trimming stripped 0 bases from V and 3 bases from J, with 18 bases between. Germline-derived CDR1 and CDR2 are MNHEY and SMNVEV (reference sequence). Written as DNA, the CDR3 is TGTGCCAGCAGTTTATCATTATCGGGGGTCCCCGGCTACAATGAGCAGTTCTTC. Amino acids: CASSLSLSGVPGYNEQFF.

This chain links TRBV18 with TRBJ1-1; tentatively, D is TRBD1 (6 bases). V lost 2 bases, J lost 3 bases, and 13 bases lay in between. From germline, CDR1 is KGHSH and CDR2 LQKENI. CDR3 length equals 15 residues. The CDR3 nucleotides are TGTGCCAGCTCACCAAGTGGGGGCGCTTACACTGAAGCTTTCTTT. It yields the protein CASSPSGGAYTEAFF.

The chain employs TRBV7-2 and TRBJ1-3; tentatively, D is TRBD1 (5 bases). The CDR3 extends over 15 amino acids. Trimming removed 2 bases at V and 0 bases at J, with 8 bases between. From germline, CDR1 is SGHTA and CDR2 FQGNSA. The CDR3 loop reads CASSLSGGSGNTIYF. The CDR3 DNA follows: TGTGCCAGCAGCTTATCGGGGGGCTCTGGAAACACCATATATTTT. Together with reference TRBV7-2 and TRBJ1-3, the CDR3 gives the full variable domain: GAGVSQSPSNKVTEKGKDVELRCDPISGHTALYWYRQSLGQGLEFLIYFQGNSAPDKSGLPSDRFSAERTGGSVSTLTIQRTQQEDSAVYLCASSLSGGSGNTIYFGEGSWLTVV.

This sequence joins TRBV5-4 and TRBJ1-2, with 9 bases identical to TRBD1. V lost 0 bases to trimming and J lost 7 bases; unmatched junction nucleotides: 7. Germline V gene data show CDR1 as SGHNT and CDR2 as YYREEE (reference sequence). The CDR3 loop spans 15 amino acids. The CDR3 here is CASSLAGTGRSGYTF. The CDR3 region has the DNA TGTGCCAGCAGCTTGGCCGGGACAGGGCGTTCTGGCTACACCTTC.